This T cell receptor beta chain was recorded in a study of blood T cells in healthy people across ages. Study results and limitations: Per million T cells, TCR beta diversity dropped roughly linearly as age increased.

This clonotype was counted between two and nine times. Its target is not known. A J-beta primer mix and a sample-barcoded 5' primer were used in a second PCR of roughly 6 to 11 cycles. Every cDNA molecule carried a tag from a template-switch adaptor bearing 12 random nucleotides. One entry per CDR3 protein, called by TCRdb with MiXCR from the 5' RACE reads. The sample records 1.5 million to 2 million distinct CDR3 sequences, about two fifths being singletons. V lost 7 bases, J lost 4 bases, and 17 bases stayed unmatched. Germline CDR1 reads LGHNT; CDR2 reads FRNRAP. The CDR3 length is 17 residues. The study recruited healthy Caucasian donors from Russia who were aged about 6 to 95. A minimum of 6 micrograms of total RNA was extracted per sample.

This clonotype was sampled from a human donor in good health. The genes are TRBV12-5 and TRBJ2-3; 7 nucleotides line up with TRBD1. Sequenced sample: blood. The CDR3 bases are TGTGCTAGTGCTCCCCCGAGGGCAGGGGGTAGCGCAGATACGCAGTATTTT. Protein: CASAPPRAGGSADTQYF.